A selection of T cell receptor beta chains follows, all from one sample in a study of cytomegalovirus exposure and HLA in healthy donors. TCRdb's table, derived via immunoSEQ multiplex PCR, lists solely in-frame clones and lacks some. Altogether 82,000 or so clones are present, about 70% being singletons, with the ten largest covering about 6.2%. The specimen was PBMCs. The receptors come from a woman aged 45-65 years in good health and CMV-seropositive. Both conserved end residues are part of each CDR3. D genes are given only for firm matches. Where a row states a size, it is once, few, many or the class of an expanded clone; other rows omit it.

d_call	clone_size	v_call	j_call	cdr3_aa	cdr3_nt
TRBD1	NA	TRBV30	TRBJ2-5	CAWARDRAETQYF	TGTGCCTGGGCTCGGGACAGGGCAGAGACCCAGTACTTC
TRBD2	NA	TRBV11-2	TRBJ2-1	CASSLVGGPRYNEQFF	TGTGCCAGCAGCTTAGTGGGAGGGCCAAGATACAATGAGCAGTTCTTC
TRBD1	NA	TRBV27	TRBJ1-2	CATGTARDYGYTF	TGTGCCACCGGGACAGCTCGGGACTATGGCTACACCTTC
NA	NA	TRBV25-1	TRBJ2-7	CASEDRSGSYEQYF	TGTGCCAGCGAAGACAGGTCTGGCTCCTACGAGCAGTACTTC
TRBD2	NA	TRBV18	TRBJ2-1	CASSPGGGKNNEQFF	TGTGCCAGCTCACCGGGCGGGGGTAAAAACAATGAGCAGTTCTTC
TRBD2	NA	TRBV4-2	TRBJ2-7	CASSQETPGLAGSEQYF	TGTGCCAGCAGCCAAGAAACCCCGGGACTAGCCGGATCGGAGCAGTACTTC
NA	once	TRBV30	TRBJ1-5	CAWSERGNQPQHF	TGTGCCTGGAGCGAGAGGGGGAATCAGCCCCAGCATTTT
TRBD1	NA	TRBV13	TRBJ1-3	CASSFRDRGNTIYF	TGTGCCAGCAGCTTCCGGGACAGGGGAAACACCATATATTTT
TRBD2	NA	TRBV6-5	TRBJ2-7	CASSYLAGGPHEQYF	TGTGCCAGCAGTTACCTTGCGGGAGGGCCCCACGAGCAGTACTTC
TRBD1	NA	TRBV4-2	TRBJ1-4	CASSQPGTGATNEKLFF	TGTGCCAGCAGCCAACCCGGGACAGGAGCAACTAATGAAAAACTGTTTTTT
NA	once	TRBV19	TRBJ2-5	CASSTTDYQETQYF	TGTGCCAGTAGTACCACGGACTACCAAGAGACCCAGTACTTC
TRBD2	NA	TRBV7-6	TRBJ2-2	CASRFLAGVADTGELFF	TGTGCCAGCAGATTCCTAGCGGGAGTCGCGGACACCGGGGAGCTGTTTTTT
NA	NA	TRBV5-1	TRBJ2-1	CASSLALRDEQFF	TGCGCCAGCAGCTTGGCCCTGAGGGATGAGCAGTTCTTC
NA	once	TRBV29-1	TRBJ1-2	CSVVPGSNYGYTF	TGCAGCGTTGTTCCAGGGTCCAACTATGGCTACACCTTC
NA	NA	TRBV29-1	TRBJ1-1	CSVEAPLSTEAFF	TGCAGCGTTGAAGCCCCCCTGAGTACTGAAGCTTTCTTT
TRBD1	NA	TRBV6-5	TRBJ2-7	CASSETGQGYEQYF	TGTGCCAGCAGTGAAACCGGACAGGGCTACGAGCAGTACTTC
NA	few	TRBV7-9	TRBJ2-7	CASSQGGGEGEQYF	TGTGCCAGCAGCCAAGGGGGGGGAGAGGGCGAGCAGTACTTC
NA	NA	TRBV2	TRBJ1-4	CASSGRERQTNEKLFF	TGTGCCAGCAGTGGCCGGGAGCGCCAAACAAATGAAAAACTGTTTTTT
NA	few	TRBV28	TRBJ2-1	CASSSIREEYNEQFF	TGTGCCAGCAGTTCCATCAGGGAAGAATACAATGAGCAGTTCTTC
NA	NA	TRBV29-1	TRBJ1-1	CSVGQQNTEAFF	TGCAGCGTTGGACAGCAGAACACTGAAGCTTTCTTT
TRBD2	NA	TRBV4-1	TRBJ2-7	CASSQDAMVAGYEQYF	TGCGCCAGCAGCCAAGACGCGATGGTAGCGGGTTACGAGCAGTACTTC
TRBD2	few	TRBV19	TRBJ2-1	CASSPRSGSTSNEQFF	TGTGCCAGTAGTCCTCGTAGCGGGAGCACCTCCAATGAGCAGTTCTTC
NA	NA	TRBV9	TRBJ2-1	CASSPGGGGRENEQFF	TGTGCCAGCAGCCCAGGCGGAGGAGGAAGGGAGAATGAGCAGTTCTTC
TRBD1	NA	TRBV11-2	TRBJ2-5	CASSLTGGFQETQYF	TGTGCCAGCAGCTTAACAGGGGGCTTCCAAGAGACCCAGTACTTC